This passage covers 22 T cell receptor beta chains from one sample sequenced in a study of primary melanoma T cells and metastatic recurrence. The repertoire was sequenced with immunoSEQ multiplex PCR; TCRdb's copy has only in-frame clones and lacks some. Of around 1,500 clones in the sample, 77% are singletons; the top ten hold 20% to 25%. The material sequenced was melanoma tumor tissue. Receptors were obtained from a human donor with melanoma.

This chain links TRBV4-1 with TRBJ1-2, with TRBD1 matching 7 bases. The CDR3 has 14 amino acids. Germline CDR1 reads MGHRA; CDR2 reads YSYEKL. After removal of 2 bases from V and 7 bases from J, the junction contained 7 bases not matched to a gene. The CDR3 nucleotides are TGCGCCAGCAGCCAAAGACAGGGCAGAGGTGGCTACACCTTC. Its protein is CASSQRQGRGGYTF.

The CDR3 protein is CAWSAPRDGTYEQYF. In DNA, the CDR3 is TGTGCCTGGAGTGCTCCCCGGGACGGGACCTACGAGCAGTACTTC. The V call is TRBV30, the J call TRBJ2-7; D may correspond to TRBD1 or TRBD2 (5 bases each). CDR3 size: 15 residues. Trimming removed 1 base at V and 2 bases at J, with 15 bases between. Germline assignment: CDR1 GTSNPN and CDR2 SVGIG (reference sequence). Using reference TRBV30 and TRBJ2-7 for the parts outside the CDR3, the full variable domain is SQTIHQWPATLVQPVGSPLSLECTVEGTSNPNLYWYRQAAGRGLQLLFYSVGIGQISSEVPQNLSASRPQDRQFILSSKKLLLSDSGFYLCAWSAPRDGTYEQYFGPGTRLTVT.

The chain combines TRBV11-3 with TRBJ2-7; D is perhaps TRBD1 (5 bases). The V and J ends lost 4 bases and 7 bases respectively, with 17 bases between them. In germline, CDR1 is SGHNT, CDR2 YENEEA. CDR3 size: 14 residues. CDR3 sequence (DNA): TGTGCCAGCAGCTCAGGGCTATATCTCCGGGAGCAGTACTTC. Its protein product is CASSSGLYLREQYF.

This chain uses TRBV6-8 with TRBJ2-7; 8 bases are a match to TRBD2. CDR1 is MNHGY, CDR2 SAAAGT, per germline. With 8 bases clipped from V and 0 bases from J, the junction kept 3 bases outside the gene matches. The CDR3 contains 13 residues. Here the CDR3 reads CASQSGSSYEQYF. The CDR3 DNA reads TGTGCCAGCCAGAGCGGGAGCTCCTACGAGCAGTACTTC.

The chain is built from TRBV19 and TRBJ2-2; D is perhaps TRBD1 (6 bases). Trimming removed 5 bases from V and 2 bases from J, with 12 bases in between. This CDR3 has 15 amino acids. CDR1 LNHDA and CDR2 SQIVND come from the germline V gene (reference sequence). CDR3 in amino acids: CASSYGTYNTGELFF. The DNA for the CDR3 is TGTGCCAGTAGTTACGGGACATATAACACCGGGGAGCTGTTTTTT.

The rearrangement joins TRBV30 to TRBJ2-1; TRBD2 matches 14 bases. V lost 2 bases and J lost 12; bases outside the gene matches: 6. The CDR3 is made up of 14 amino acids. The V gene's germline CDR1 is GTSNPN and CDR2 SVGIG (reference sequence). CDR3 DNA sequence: TGTGCCTGGAGTCTCGGGACTAGCGGGAGTCGGCAGTTCTTC. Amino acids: CAWSLGTSGSRQFF.

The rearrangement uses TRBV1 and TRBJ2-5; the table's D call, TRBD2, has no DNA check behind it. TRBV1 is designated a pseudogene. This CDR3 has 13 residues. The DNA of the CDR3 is TGCGCCAGCAGCCAAGGGCTAGAAGAGACCCAGTACTTC. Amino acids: CASSQGLEETQYF.

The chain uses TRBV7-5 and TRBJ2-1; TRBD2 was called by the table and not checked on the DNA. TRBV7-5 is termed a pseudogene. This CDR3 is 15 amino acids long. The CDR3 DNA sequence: TGTGCCAGCAGCTTAGAACGGAGGTTGGGGGGTGAGCAGTTCTTC. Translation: CASSLERRLGGEQFF.

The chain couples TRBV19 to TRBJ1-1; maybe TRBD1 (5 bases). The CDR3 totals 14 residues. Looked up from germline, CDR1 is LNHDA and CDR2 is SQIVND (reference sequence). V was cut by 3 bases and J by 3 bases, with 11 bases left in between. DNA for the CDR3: TGTGCCAGTAGTATCGGCAGGGATCACACTGAAGCTTTCTTT. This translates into CASSIGRDHTEAFF. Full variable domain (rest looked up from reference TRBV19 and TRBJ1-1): DGGITQSPKYLFRKEGQNVTLSCEQNLNHDAMYWYRQDPGQGLRLIYYSQIVNDFQKGDIAEGYSVSREKKESFPLTVTSAQKNPTAFYLCASSIGRDHTEAFFGQGTRLTVV.

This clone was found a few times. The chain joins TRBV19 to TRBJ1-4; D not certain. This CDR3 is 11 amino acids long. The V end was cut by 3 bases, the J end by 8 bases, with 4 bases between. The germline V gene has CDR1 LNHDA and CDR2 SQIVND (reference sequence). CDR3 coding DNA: TGTGCCAGTAGTATCGGGGAAAAACTGTTTTTT. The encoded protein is CASSIGEKLFF.

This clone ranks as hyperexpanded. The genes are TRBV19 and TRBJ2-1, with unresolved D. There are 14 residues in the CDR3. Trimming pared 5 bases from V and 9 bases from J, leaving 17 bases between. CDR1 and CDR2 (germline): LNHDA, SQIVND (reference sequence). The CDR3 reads CASSPLRYELEQFF. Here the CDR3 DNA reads TGTGCCAGTAGTCCGCTCCGATACGAGCTTGAGCAGTTCTTC. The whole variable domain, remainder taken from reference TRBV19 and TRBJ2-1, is DGGITQSPKYLFRKEGQNVTLSCEQNLNHDAMYWYRQDPGQGLRLIYYSQIVNDFQKGDIAEGYSVSREKKESFPLTVTSAQKNPTAFYLCASSPLRYELEQFFGPGTRLTVL.

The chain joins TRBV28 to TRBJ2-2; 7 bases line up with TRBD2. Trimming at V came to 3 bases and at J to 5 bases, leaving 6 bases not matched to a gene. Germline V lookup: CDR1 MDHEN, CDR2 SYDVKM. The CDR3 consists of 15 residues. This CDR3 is CASSLGLYVTGELFF. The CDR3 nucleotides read TGTGCCAGCAGTTTGGGACTATATGTGACCGGGGAGCTGTTTTTT.

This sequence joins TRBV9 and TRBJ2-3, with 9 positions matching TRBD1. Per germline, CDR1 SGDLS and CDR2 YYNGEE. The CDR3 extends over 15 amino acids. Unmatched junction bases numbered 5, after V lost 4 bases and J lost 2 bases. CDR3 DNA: TGTGCCAGCAGCTTCCGGGACAGGGCCACAGATACGCAGTATTTT. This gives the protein CASSFRDRATDTQYF. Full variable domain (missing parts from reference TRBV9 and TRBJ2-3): DSGVTQTPKHLITATGQRVTLRCSPRSGDLSVYWYQQSLDQGLQFLIQYYNGEERAKGNILERFSAQQFPDLHSELNLSSLELGDSALYFCASSFRDRATDTQYFGPGTRLTVL.

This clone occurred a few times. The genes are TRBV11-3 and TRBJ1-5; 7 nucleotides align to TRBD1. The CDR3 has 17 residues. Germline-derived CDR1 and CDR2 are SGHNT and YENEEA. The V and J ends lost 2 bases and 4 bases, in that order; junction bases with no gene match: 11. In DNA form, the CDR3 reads TGTGCCAGCAGCTTAACCATGCCAGGGGGGCGGAATCAGCCCCAGCATTTT. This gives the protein CASSLTMPGGRNQPQHF.

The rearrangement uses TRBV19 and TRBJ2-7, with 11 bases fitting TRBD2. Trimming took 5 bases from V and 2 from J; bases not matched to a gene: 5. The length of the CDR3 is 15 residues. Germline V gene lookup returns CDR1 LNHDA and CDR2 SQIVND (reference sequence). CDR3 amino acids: CASSVTSGGPYEQYF. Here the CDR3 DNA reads TGTGCCAGTAGTGTAACTAGCGGGGGCCCCTACGAGCAGTACTTC.

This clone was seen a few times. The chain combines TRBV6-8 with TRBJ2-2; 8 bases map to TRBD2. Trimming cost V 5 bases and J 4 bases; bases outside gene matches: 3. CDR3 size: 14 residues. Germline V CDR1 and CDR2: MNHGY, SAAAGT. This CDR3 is CASSPGTSTGELFF. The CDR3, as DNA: TGTGCCAGCAGTCCCGGGACTAGCACCGGGGAGCTGTTTTTT.

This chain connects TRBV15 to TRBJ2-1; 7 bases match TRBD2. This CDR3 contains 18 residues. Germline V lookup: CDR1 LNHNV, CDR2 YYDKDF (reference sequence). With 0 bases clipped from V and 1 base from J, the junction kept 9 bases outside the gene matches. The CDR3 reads CATSRDLPTSLSYNEQFF. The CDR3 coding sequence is TGTGCCACCAGCAGAGATTTACCGACTAGCCTGTCCTACAATGAGCAGTTCTTC. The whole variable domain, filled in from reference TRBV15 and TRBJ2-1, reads DAMVIQNPRYQVTQFGKPVTLSCSQTLNHNVMYWYQQKSSQAPKLLFHYYDKDFNNEADTPDNFQSRRPNTSFCFLDIRSPGLGDTAMYLCATSRDLPTSLSYNEQFFGPGTRLTVL.

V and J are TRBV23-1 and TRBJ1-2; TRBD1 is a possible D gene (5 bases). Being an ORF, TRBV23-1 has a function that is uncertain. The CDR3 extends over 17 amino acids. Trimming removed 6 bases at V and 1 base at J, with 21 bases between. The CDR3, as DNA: TGCGCCAGCAGCCAAGATCTAGGGTCGGGGGGTAACTATGGCTACACCTTC. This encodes CASSQDLGSGGNYGYTF.

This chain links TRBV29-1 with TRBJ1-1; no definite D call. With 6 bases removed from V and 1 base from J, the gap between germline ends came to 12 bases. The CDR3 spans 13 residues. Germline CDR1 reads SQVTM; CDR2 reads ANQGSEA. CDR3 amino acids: CSVRFTENTEAFF. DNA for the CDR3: TGCAGCGTACGATTTACAGAGAACACTGAAGCTTTCTTT.

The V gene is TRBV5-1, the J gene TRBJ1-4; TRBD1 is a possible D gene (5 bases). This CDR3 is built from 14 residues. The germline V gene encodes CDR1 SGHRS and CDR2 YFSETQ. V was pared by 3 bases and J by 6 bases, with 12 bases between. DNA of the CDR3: TGCGCCAGCAGCTGGGATAGGGGTGATGAAAAACTGTTTTTT. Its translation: CASSWDRGDEKLFF.

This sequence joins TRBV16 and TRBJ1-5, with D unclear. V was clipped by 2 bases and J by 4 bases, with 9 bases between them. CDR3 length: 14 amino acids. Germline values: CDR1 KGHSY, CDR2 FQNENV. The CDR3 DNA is TGTGCCAGCAGCCAAGGGTGGGTGAATCAGCCCCAGCATTTT. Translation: CASSQGWVNQPQHF.

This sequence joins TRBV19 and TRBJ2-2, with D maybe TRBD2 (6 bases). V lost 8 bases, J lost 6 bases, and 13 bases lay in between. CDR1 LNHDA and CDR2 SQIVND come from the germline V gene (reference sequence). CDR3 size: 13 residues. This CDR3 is CASDRPGAGELFF. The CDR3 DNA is TGTGCCAGTGATCGACCGGGGGCCGGGGAGCTGTTTTTT.